This T cell receptor beta chain was identified in a study of cytomegalovirus exposure and HLA in healthy donors. Study at large: Later, an analysis reported that the 130 or so validation repertoires had used the same platform as the approximately 600 first-cohort repertoires. Notes on the study in general: The authors listed 150 to 200 TCR beta chains as cytomegalovirus-associated.

As for this clone: As yet, its antigen is unknown.

Profiling relied on immunoSEQ multiplex PCR, and the TCRdb table lists in-frame clones only, not all of them. The table records approximately 210,000 clones, roughly 88% of them present only once. V lost 3 bases, J lost 4 bases, and 15 bases lay in between. CDR1 is LNHDA and CDR2 is SQIVND in the germline V gene (reference sequence). This CDR3 comprises 15 residues. The chain employs TRBV19 and TRBJ1-1; D is uncertain. The specimen sequenced was PBMCs. This TCR was sampled from a woman aged 18-29 years in good health and CMV-seronegative. The CDR3 loop is CASSIPTGGRTEAFF. In nucleotides, the CDR3 is TGTGCCAGTAGTATCCCCACGGGAGGGCGCACTGAAGCTTTCTTT.